This entry lists 30 T cell receptor beta chains sequenced from one sample in a study of blood T cell repertoires in COVID-19. The table came from immunoSEQ multiplex PCR; TCRdb's copy has only in-frame clones and leaves some out. Among around 25,000 clones, about 89% were seen once, and the ten largest hold 9.7%. Sequenced input: peripheral blood. Every receptor here comes from a man aged 65 to 85 with acute or convalescent COVID-19.

The CDR3 DNA sequence: TGTGCCAGCAGCCGCATGGACAGGGGGACACTGTTCTTC. Protein product: CASSRMDRGTLFF. This chain joins TRBV5-6 and TRBJ2-1; the match to TRBD1 covers 10 bases. Germline V gene data show CDR1 as SGHDT and CDR2 as YYEEEE. There are 13 residues in the CDR3. J was trimmed by 15 bases and V by 4 bases; bases with no gene match: 10.

V gene TRBV30 combines with J gene TRBJ2-7; a weak D match, TRBD2 (5 bases). The V gene lost 0 bases and the J gene lost 2 bases, with 8 bases spanning the gap. The CDR3 extends over 13 amino acids. Germline V gives CDR1 GTSNPN, CDR2 SVGIG (reference sequence). CDR3: CAWSVSLAYEQYF. Here the CDR3 DNA reads TGTGCCTGGAGTGTTTCACTAGCCTACGAGCAGTACTTC.

This chain links TRBV6-5 with TRBJ2-2; maybe TRBD1 (6 bases). Germline CDR1 reads MNHEY; CDR2 reads SVGAGI. Between the trimmed V and J ends, which lost 1 base and 5 bases, there was a span of 8 bases. The CDR3 totals 14 residues. For the CDR3, the DNA is TGTGCCAGCAGTTACTTCAGGGGAACCGGGGAGCTGTTTTTT. Its protein is CASSYFRGTGELFF.

This chain connects TRBV6-1 to TRBJ1-2; TRBD1 matches 8 bases. Germline-derived CDR1 and CDR2 are MNHNS and SASEGT. V dropped 2 bases and J dropped 3; count of bases not matched to a gene: 2. This CDR3 region has 14 residues. CDR3 loop: CASSETTGDYGYTF. The CDR3 DNA is TGTGCCAGCAGTGAAACGACAGGGGACTATGGCTACACCTTC.

The chain uses TRBV10-3 and TRBJ1-3, with 8 bases aligning to TRBD1. The germline CDR1 and CDR2 sequences are ENHRY and SYGVKD. This CDR3 spans 13 amino acids. With V trimmed by 6 bases and J by 2 bases, 0 bases remained unmatched. CDR3 bases: TGTGCCATCAGACAGGGGGCTGGAAACACCATATATTTT. Protein: CAIRQGAGNTIYF.

The V and J genes are TRBV5-4 and TRBJ1-2, with 9 bases that match TRBD1. The ends lost 4 bases at V and 7 bases at J; junction bases unmatched: 11. Germline lookup yields CDR1 SGHNT and CDR2 YYREEE (reference sequence). The CDR3 extends over 15 amino acids. The CDR3 DNA reads as TGTGCCAGCAGCCCGGACAGGGGATTGGACTCTGGCTACACCTTC. Translating it yields CASSPDRGLDSGYTF.

V gene TRBV10-2 combines with J gene TRBJ1-2; the D gene is possibly TRBD1 (6 bases). Germline V lookup: CDR1 WSHSY, CDR2 SAAADI. This CDR3 contains 15 residues. V was shortened by 3 bases and J by 7 bases, with 18 bases between the two germline ends. CDR3 protein: CASSDPTRGGGGYTF. The CDR3 DNA sequence: TGCGCCAGCAGTGACCCCACAAGGGGGGGCGGTGGCTACACCTTC.

The J gene is TRBJ1-1, the V gene TRBV5-6; 7 nucleotides align to TRBD1. Germline V CDR1 and CDR2: SGHDT, YYEEEE. The CDR3 consists of 12 residues. J gave up 10 bases and V 4 bases, and 7 bases lay outside the gene matches. CDR3 sequence (DNA): TGTGCCAGCAGCCCCGGGACAGTCCCAGCTTTCTTT. Protein sequence: CASSPGTVPAFF.

The chain links TRBV28 to TRBJ2-4; 7 positions match TRBD1. The V and J ends lost 4 bases and 0 bases, in that order; junction bases with no gene match: 9. Germline loops: CDR1 MDHEN, CDR2 SYDVKM. CDR3 length: 17 residues. The CDR3 DNA reads TGTGCCAGCAGTTACGGGACAGCACAAATAGCCAAAAACATTCAGTACTTC. Translated: CASSYGTAQIAKNIQYF.

This chain connects TRBV28 to TRBJ2-6; D call uncertain. The germline V and J ends were trimmed by 7 bases and 1 base, with 11 bases remaining between them. The CDR3 runs to 15 residues. The germline V gene encodes CDR1 MDHEN and CDR2 SYDVKM. The DNA of the CDR3 is TGTGCCAGCACCCCCACCCTATCTGGGGCCAACGTCCTGACTTTC. It translates to CASTPTLSGANVLTF.

This chain joins TRBV6-5 and TRBJ2-1; no firm D call. The CDR3 runs to 11 residues. Germline V lookup: CDR1 MNHEY, CDR2 SVGAGI. The V end was cut by 6 bases, the J end by 8 bases, with 8 bases between. The CDR3 DNA sequence: TGTGCCAGCAGGCGGTATGATGAGCAGTTCTTC. Amino acid sequence: CASRRYDEQFF.

The DNA of the CDR3 is TGTGCCAGTAGTCACTTCGATGAGCAGTTCTTC. Protein sequence: CASSHFDEQFF. V usage is TRBV19 and J usage is TRBJ2-1; D remains ambiguous. CDR3 length: 11 amino acids. Trimming took 5 bases from V and 8 from J, leaving 7 bases between them. From germline, CDR1 is LNHDA and CDR2 SQIVND (reference sequence).

The chain has TRBV5-1 and TRBJ1-4; possibly TRBD1 for D (5 bases). This CDR3 has 15 amino acids. Trimming left V 0 bases short and J 4 bases short, with 10 bases between. Germline V gene lookup returns CDR1 SGHRS and CDR2 YFSETQ. The DNA for the CDR3 is TGCGCCAGCAGCTTGGGGGTTCAGGGTAATGAAAAACTGTTTTTT. Translating gives CASSLGVQGNEKLFF.

The rearrangement joins TRBV14 to TRBJ2-1, with 7 bases aligning to TRBD2. Germline V gives CDR1 SGHDN, CDR2 FVKESK. The J segment lost 3 bases and the V segment lost 4 bases, leaving 12 bases of the junction unmatched. This CDR3 spans 17 amino acids. CDR3 sequence: CASSPRMWRELYNEQFF. The CDR3 DNA follows: TGTGCCAGCAGCCCCCGGATGTGGCGGGAGCTCTACAATGAGCAGTTCTTC.

V is TRBV6-5 and J is TRBJ2-3; 11 nucleotides match TRBD2. V was pared by 11 bases and J by 11 bases, with 12 bases of the junction left unmatched. This CDR3 is 13 amino acids long. Germline CDR1 reads MNHEY; CDR2 reads SVGAGI. The DNA for the CDR3 is TGTGCCGGAGCCCCTAGCGGGAGGAATGTGCAGTATTTT. Translation: CAGAPSGRNVQYF.

The CDR3 loop is CASSLLSPLRTLISSYNEQFF. CDR3 DNA sequence: TGCGCCAGCAGCTTGTTATCGCCCTTGAGGACACTTATAAGCTCCTACAATGAGCAGTTCTTC. The rearrangement uses TRBV5-1 and TRBJ2-1, with a weak D call TRBD1 (5 bases). Germline V CDR1 and CDR2: SGHRS, YFSETQ. The CDR3 extends over 21 amino acids. Trimming took 1 base from V and 0 from J, leaving 26 bases between them.

This chain uses TRBV6-5 with TRBJ2-7; TRBD2 matches 12 bases. V was pared by 6 bases and J by 5 bases, with 8 bases of the junction left unmatched. CDR1 is MNHEY, CDR2 SVGAGI, per germline. The CDR3 contains 15 residues. The CDR3 bases are TGTGCCAGCAGCCAACTAGCGGGAGGTTTTAACGAGCAGTACTTC. Amino acid sequence: CASSQLAGGFNEQYF.

The chain recombines TRBV12-3 or TRBV12-4 with TRBJ2-7; D ambiguous. Trimming shortened V by 5 bases and J by 5 bases, and 13 bases separated the two germline ends. This CDR3 has 13 amino acids. The CDR3 DNA is TGTGCCAGCAGTCCTCCGGTTGGGCACGAGCAGTACTTC. This translates into CASSPPVGHEQYF.

The rearrangement uses TRBV6-2 or TRBV6-3 and TRBJ2-5; TRBD2 aligns across 9 bases. Unmatched junction bases numbered 0, after V lost 2 bases and J lost 5 bases. The CDR3 extends over 13 amino acids. The germline V gene encodes CDR1 MNHEY and CDR2 SVGEGT. The CDR3 bases are TGTGCCAGCAGTTACAGCGGGAGGGAGACCCAGTACTTC. As protein: CASSYSGRETQYF.

DNA for the CDR3: TGCGCCAGCAGCACCGGACTAGCGGGGGTCCGGAGCCAAGAGACCCAGTACTTC. Protein: CASSTGLAGVRSQETQYF. V gene TRBV5-1 combines with J gene TRBJ2-5, with 13 bases aligning to TRBD2. CDR1 and CDR2 (germline): SGHRS, YFSETQ. V shed 4 bases and J 1 base; nucleotides not matched to a gene: 10. This CDR3 contains 18 residues.

The chain has TRBV9 and TRBJ2-1; possible D gene TRBD1, 6 bases. Between the trimmed V and J ends, which lost 0 bases and 8 bases, there was a span of 12 bases. The CDR3 runs to 14 residues. CDR1 is SGDLS, CDR2 YYNGEE, per germline. Here the CDR3 reads CASSVAWGRDEQFF. The CDR3 DNA is TGTGCCAGCAGCGTAGCCTGGGGGCGTGATGAGCAGTTCTTC.

A note on this clone: The junction and the germline gene differ at one end; a read error may be behind it. The chain couples TRBV10-3 to TRBJ1-3, with unresolved D. Germline V gives CDR1 ENHRY, CDR2 SYGVKD. This CDR3 is 14 amino acids long. As DNA, the CDR3 is TGTGCCATCAGGGCGACTGAGGGTGGAGACACCATATATTTT. Its protein product is CAIRATEGGDTIYF.

The chain uses TRBV6-5 and TRBJ2-7; TRBD1 aligns across 7 bases. Looked up from germline, CDR1 is MNHEY and CDR2 is SVGAGI. There are 14 residues in the CDR3. The V and J ends lost 11 bases and 0 bases, in that order; junction bases with no gene match: 10. CDR3 DNA: TGTGCCGGATCGGGACAGTTGAGCTCCTACGAGCAGTACTTC. This gives the protein CAGSGQLSSYEQYF.

On this clone itself: One end of the junction fails to match germline, which may point to a read error. The chain links TRBV11-2 to TRBJ2-1; TRBD2 is a possible D gene (6 bases). CDR1 is SGHAT, CDR2 FQNNGV, per germline. There are 16 residues in the CDR3. CDR3 coding DNA: TGTGCCAGCAGCTTCCATGGGAGGACGGGGTACAGTGAGCAGTTCTTC. This translates into CASSFHGRTGYSEQFF.

This rearrangement joins TRBV27 to TRBJ1-2, with 8 bases matching TRBD1. Germline V CDR1 and CDR2: MNHEY, SMNVEV (reference sequence). The CDR3 is 13 amino acids. V gave up 3 bases and J gave up 8 bases; unmatched junction bases: 5. In DNA, the CDR3 is TGTGCCAGCAGTTTCGGACAGGGATTGGGCTACACCTTC. As protein: CASSFGQGLGYTF.

V and J are TRBV5-4 and TRBJ1-2, with unresolved D. The CDR3 runs 17 residues. The V and J ends lost 4 bases and 2 bases respectively, with 21 bases between them. Germline CDR1 and CDR2: SGHNT and YYREEE (reference sequence). DNA of the CDR3: TGTGCCAGCAGCCCGGGGAGGCGCCCAGGAGTAAACTATGGCTACACCTTC. Encoded protein: CASSPGRRPGVNYGYTF. Together with reference TRBV5-4 and TRBJ1-2, the CDR3 gives the full variable domain: ETGVTQSPTHLIKTRGQQVTLRCSSQSGHNTVSWYQQALGQGPQFIFQYYREEENGRGNFPPRFSGLQFPNYSSELNVNALELDDSALYLCASSPGRRPGVNYGYTFGSGTRLTVV.

This chain links TRBV12-3 or TRBV12-4 with TRBJ1-1; D remains unclear. V gave up 3 bases and J gave up 10 bases, with 15 bases separating them. The CDR3 loop spans 13 amino acids. CDR3: CASSFNPYVRAFF. CDR3 DNA sequence: TGTGCCAGCAGTTTCAACCCTTACGTCAGAGCTTTCTTT.

This chain links TRBV7-9 with TRBJ2-7; D possibly corresponds to TRBD2 (6 bases). The CDR3 is made up of 15 amino acids. The V and J ends lost 5 bases and 7 bases respectively, with 21 bases between them. Germline V gene lookup returns CDR1 SEHNR and CDR2 FQNEAQ (reference sequence). The CDR3, as DNA: TGTGCCAGCAGCCTGCTCGGGGGTGGCGCGTGGGAGCAGTACTTC. It specifies CASSLLGGGAWEQYF.

This chain joins TRBV19 and TRBJ1-5; no clear D. Germline V gene data show CDR1 as LNHDA and CDR2 as SQIVND (reference sequence). This CDR3 has 12 residues. The V gene lost 1 base and the J gene lost 8 bases, with 6 bases spanning the gap. The CDR3 loop is CASSIAGEPQHF. CDR3 DNA: TGTGCCAGTAGTATAGCCGGGGAGCCCCAGCATTTT. The entire variable domain, with the rest obtained from reference TRBV19 and TRBJ1-5, is as follows: DGGITQSPKYLFRKEGQNVTLSCEQNLNHDAMYWYRQDPGQGLRLIYYSQIVNDFQKGDIAEGYSVSREKKESFPLTVTSAQKNPTAFYLCASSIAGEPQHFGDGTRLSIL.

The chain carries TRBV5-1 and TRBJ2-7; the match to TRBD1 covers 8 bases. The CDR3 consists of 14 residues. Losses at the gene ends were 4 bases for V and 3 bases for J; bases not matched to a gene: 6. From germline, CDR1 is SGHRS and CDR2 YFSETQ. The CDR3 spells CASSPTGEGYEQYF. For the CDR3, the DNA is TGCGCCAGCAGCCCGACAGGGGAAGGCTACGAGCAGTACTTC.